Included here is one T cell receptor (beta chain) sequence, with context. Antigen: not known. TCRdb re-called the 5' RACE reads through MiXCR, storing one row per CDR3 protein. The sample records over 60,000 distinct CDR3 sequences, 16% being singletons. This specimen belongs to a study of T-cell memory formation after mild COVID-19. The overall study: TCR clusters were mostly confined to one donor each.

General study results and limits: Researchers could not confirm that second-wave clones peaking on day 37 targeted SARS-CoV-2. Pre-infection memory contained some responding clones, which suggested that cross-reactive memory had joined.

This CDR3 is built from 17 residues. With V trimmed by 0 bases and J by 5 bases, 6 bases remained unmatched. Germline V gene data show CDR1 as SGHRS and CDR2 as YFSETQ. V gene TRBV5-1 combines with J gene TRBJ2-1; 12 bases fit TRBD2. This clonotype was sampled from an adult woman who had mild COVID-19 (a few samples of this study predate the infection). Cell type and time point are not known. Sequenced: PBMCs or a T cell subset sorted from them (not recorded which). The DNA for the CDR3 is TGCGCCAGCAGCTTGGGACTAGCGGGAGTGTCCCACAATGAGCAGTTCTTC. Translated: CASSLGLAGVSHNEQFF.